One and the same sample provided the 29 T cell receptor beta chains below, sequenced in a study of OX40 agonist ivuxolimab in advanced cancers. Libraries were made using the immunoSEQ multiplex PCR assay. TCRdb re-hosts the immuneACCESS table, in-frame sequences only. Its copies lack some clones; in the studies checked, an unresolved V gene accounts for under half of them, and the cause for the rest is not known. This sample holds around 58,000 clones; approximately 87% were observed only once. The ten largest clones take up approximately 4.8% of the sample. Here the sequenced sample was CD4+ or CD8+ T cells sorted from blood, taken in a trial of the OX40 agonist ivuxolimab. These receptors were obtained from an adult with an advanced solid tumor such as melanoma, head and neck, liver or kidney cancer.

The V and J genes are TRBV7-2 and TRBJ2-5; D not certain. Looked up from germline, CDR1 is SGHTA and CDR2 is FQGNSA. CDR3 size: 14 residues. Trimming took off 1 base at V and 0 bases at J, with 6 bases between the two ends. The CDR3: CASSLGPYQETQYF. Written as DNA, the CDR3 is TGTGCCAGCAGCTTAGGCCCGTACCAAGAGACCCAGTACTTC.

The CDR3 region has the DNA TGTGCCAGTAGTCCGGACACTTACACTGAAGCTTTCTTT. Amino acid sequence: CASSPDTYTEAFF. The J gene is TRBJ1-1, the V gene TRBV19; D is perhaps TRBD1 (5 bases). This CDR3 contains 13 residues. Trimming left V 5 bases short and J 3 bases short, with 10 bases between. Looked up from germline, CDR1 is LNHDA and CDR2 is SQIVND (reference sequence).

This chain connects TRBV7-2 to TRBJ2-7; 7 nucleotides match TRBD2. Germline trimming cut 5 bases from V and 4 bases from J; bases unmatched to any gene: 14. Looked up from germline, CDR1 is SGHTA and CDR2 is FQGNSA. This CDR3 comprises 16 residues. The CDR3 loop is CASSTTGISGNYEQYF. The CDR3 coding sequence is TGTGCCAGCAGCACGACCGGAATAAGCGGGAATTACGAGCAGTACTTC.

This sequence joins TRBV11-2 and TRBJ1-2, with 10 positions matching TRBD1. Per the germline V gene, CDR1 is SGHAT and CDR2 is FQNNGV. The V and J ends lost 3 bases and 7 bases, in that order; junction bases with no gene match: 5. The CDR3 is 14 amino acids. CDR3 sequence reads: CASSLGQGFAGYTF. As DNA, the CDR3 is TGTGCCAGCAGCTTGGGACAGGGGTTTGCTGGCTACACCTTC.

The V and J genes are TRBV4-2 and TRBJ1-4; 7 bases map to TRBD1. Germline trimming cut 6 bases from V and 5 bases from J; bases unmatched to any gene: 6. The germline V gene encodes CDR1 LGHNA and CDR2 YNFKEQ. The CDR3 covers 14 residues. The CDR3 DNA sequence: TGTGCCAGCAGGCGACAGGGCGGAAATGAAAAACTGTTTTTT. Protein product: CASRRQGGNEKLFF.

The V gene is TRBV7-6, the J gene TRBJ1-4; D perhaps matches TRBD1 (5 bases). This CDR3 has 15 amino acids. Germline V gene sequence: CDR1 SGHVS, CDR2 FNYEAQ. V lost 0 bases and J 5 bases, leaving 10 bases between the germline ends. The CDR3 coding sequence is TGTGCCAGCAGCTTAGCGGGCGGGGCCAATGAAAAACTGTTTTTT. Protein product: CASSLAGGANEKLFF.

The V call is TRBV7-2, the J call TRBJ1-1; possibly TRBD1 for D (5 bases). V shed 2 bases and J shed 1 base, with 11 bases lying between them. Looked up from germline, CDR1 is SGHTA and CDR2 is FQGNSA. This CDR3 is built from 15 residues. The CDR3 nucleotides read TGTGCCAGCAGCTTAAGGGTTACAGGGAACACTGAAGCTTTCTTT. Translation: CASSLRVTGNTEAFF.

The chain combines TRBV11-1 with TRBJ1-5, with 7 bases aligning to TRBD1. CDR1 and CDR2 from the germline V gene are SGHAT and FQDESV (reference sequence). V shed 0 bases and J 6 bases; nucleotides not matched to a gene: 11. The CDR3 covers 17 residues. The CDR3 reads CASSLAGQTGLVQPQHF. The CDR3 bases are TGTGCCAGCAGCTTAGCGGGGCAGACAGGGTTGGTTCAGCCCCAGCATTTT.

The chain employs TRBV5-1 and TRBJ2-3, with D unclear. Looked up from germline, CDR1 is SGHRS and CDR2 is YFSETQ. This CDR3 has 13 amino acids. Trimming took off 5 bases at V and 2 bases at J, with 9 bases between the two ends. CDR3 in amino acids: CASRSIPTDTQYF. Here the CDR3 DNA reads TGCGCCAGCAGATCGATACCCACAGATACGCAGTATTTT.

This rearrangement joins TRBV7-8 to TRBJ2-7; 7 bases map to TRBD1. Trimming took 1 base from V and 3 from J; bases not matched to a gene: 6. Germline V gene sequence: CDR1 SGHVS, CDR2 FQNEAQ. The CDR3 length is 15 residues. CDR3 in DNA: TGTGCCAGCAGCTTAGGGCGGACAGGACACTACGAGCAGTACTTC. Its protein product is CASSLGRTGHYEQYF.

The DNA for the CDR3 is TGTGCCAGCAGCATGGTGGAGGGTTCACCCCTCCACTTT. Protein: CASSMVEGSPLHF. The V gene is TRBV5-4, the J gene TRBJ1-6, with D uncertain. CDR1 and CDR2 from the germline V gene are SGHNT and YYREEE (reference sequence). This CDR3 has 13 amino acids. V lost 4 bases and J 9 bases, leaving 11 bases between the germline ends.

This clone has just a few counts. J is TRBJ2-7 and V is TRBV11-2, with TRBD1 as a possible D gene (5 bases). This CDR3 is 14 amino acids long. Germline V lookup: CDR1 SGHAT, CDR2 FQNNGV. Trimming stripped 0 bases from V and 6 bases from J, with 12 bases between. The CDR3 spells CASSLEVGLGEQYF. CDR3 DNA: TGTGCCAGCAGCTTAGAGGTGGGGCTGGGCGAGCAGTACTTC. Complete variable domain (other parts from reference TRBV11-2 and TRBJ2-7): EAGVAQSPRYKIIEKRQSVAFWCNPISGHATLYWYQQILGQGPKLLIQFQNNGVVDDSQLPKDRFSAERLKGVDSTLKIQPAKLEDSAVYLCASSLEVGLGEQYFGPGTRLTVT.

The rearrangement links TRBV9 to TRBJ1-1; TRBD1 matches at 7 bases. The J segment lost 6 bases and the V segment lost 4 bases, leaving 6 bases of the junction unmatched. The CDR3 contains 13 residues. The germline V gene encodes CDR1 SGDLS and CDR2 YYNGEE. For the CDR3, the DNA is TGTGCCAGCAGCCCCGGGACAGAATCTGAAGCTTTCTTT. It is translated as CASSPGTESEAFF.

This chain links TRBV5-5 with TRBJ2-3, with 13 bases fitting TRBD2. The germline V gene encodes CDR1 SGHKS and CDR2 YYEKEE (reference sequence). The J segment lost 5 bases and the V segment lost 6 bases, leaving 15 bases of the junction unmatched. This CDR3 spans 18 amino acids. The chain's CDR3 is CASNKSPGLAGIRDTQYF. In DNA form, the CDR3 reads TGTGCCAGCAACAAAAGTCCGGGACTAGCGGGAATAAGAGATACGCAGTATTTT.

The V and J genes are TRBV5-1 and TRBJ1-1, with 8 bases lining up with TRBD1. Trimming at V came to 0 bases and at J to 3 bases, leaving 10 bases not matched to a gene. This CDR3 contains 17 residues. CDR1 SGHRS and CDR2 YFSETQ come from the germline V gene. The CDR3 DNA follows: TGCGCCAGCAGCTTGGGGACAGGGAAGGTGAGGCACACTGAAGCTTTCTTT. Translated: CASSLGTGKVRHTEAFF.

The chain carries TRBV5-1 and TRBJ2-7; 9 nucleotides match TRBD2. V lost 4 bases, J lost 5 bases, and 4 bases stayed unmatched. The germline V gene encodes CDR1 SGHRS and CDR2 YFSETQ. CDR3 length: 13 amino acids. CDR3 loop: CASSIGTSNEQYF. For the CDR3, the DNA is TGCGCCAGCAGCATCGGGACTAGCAACGAGCAGTACTTC.

This clone was seen just once. J is TRBJ1-3 and V is TRBV28; D gene ambiguous. Germline values: CDR1 MDHEN, CDR2 SYDVKM. This CDR3 has 16 residues. V gave up 6 bases and J gave up 0 bases, with 15 bases separating them. The CDR3 DNA reads as TGTGCCAGCAGGCCCACCGGAGGACTCTCTGGAAACACCATATATTTT. This encodes CASRPTGGLSGNTIYF.

The chain combines TRBV2 with TRBJ1-1, with unresolved D. The V end lost 3 bases, the J end lost 0 bases, and 8 bases lay between the germline ends. Germline CDR1 SNHLY, CDR2 FYNNEI. The CDR3 length is 14 residues. For the CDR3, the DNA is TGTGCCAGCAGTGACGGCTCCTTGAACACTGAAGCTTTCTTT. Protein product: CASSDGSLNTEAFF.

The rearrangement links TRBV11-2 to TRBJ2-3; D not certain. The V gene's germline CDR1 is SGHAT and CDR2 FQNNGV. Trimming left V 0 bases short and J 4 bases short, with 8 bases between. The CDR3 runs 14 residues. Here the CDR3 reads CASSLEMASDTQYF. DNA for the CDR3: TGTGCCAGCAGCTTAGAGATGGCTTCAGATACGCAGTATTTT.

This clone has a single count. The V gene is TRBV30, the J gene TRBJ2-7; no clear D. Germline V gives CDR1 GTSNPN, CDR2 SVGIG (reference sequence). This CDR3 is built from 12 residues. V was cut by 3 bases and J by 1 base, with 7 bases left in between. The DNA for the CDR3 is TGTGCCTGGAGAAGTAAATCCTACGAGCAGTACTTC. Its protein product is CAWRSKSYEQYF.

The chain links TRBV27 to TRBJ1-5, with 7 bases fitting TRBD1. The CDR3 consists of 13 residues. Unmatched junction bases numbered 3, after V lost 2 bases and J lost 8 bases. From germline, CDR1 is MNHEY and CDR2 SMNVEV (reference sequence). CDR3 DNA sequence: TGTGCCAGCAGTTTAACCGACAGGGAGCCCCAGCATTTT. Translating it yields CASSLTDREPQHF.

This chain joins TRBV7-7 and TRBJ2-5, with D unresolved. Trimming took off 2 bases at V and 0 bases at J, with 7 bases between the two ends. In germline, CDR1 is SSHAT, CDR2 FNYEAQ (reference sequence). The CDR3 runs 14 residues. The CDR3 loop reads CASSLNTHQETQYF. CDR3 in DNA: TGTGCCAGCAGCTTAAACACGCACCAAGAGACCCAGTACTTC.

V usage is TRBV7-8 and J usage is TRBJ2-1; D tentatively fits TRBD1 or TRBD2 (6 bases each). V was clipped by 5 bases and J by 9 bases, with 23 bases between them. Germline V gives CDR1 SGHVS, CDR2 FQNEAQ. The CDR3 covers 16 residues. CDR3 in DNA: TGTGCCAGCAGCACAAAGATTGGAGGGGGTTTGGCTGAGCAGTTCTTC. Translating gives CASSTKIGGGLAEQFF.

The rearrangement joins TRBV28 to TRBJ1-1, with no clear D. Per the germline V gene, CDR1 is MDHEN and CDR2 is SYDVKM. Trimming pared 4 bases from V and 5 bases from J, leaving 17 bases between. This CDR3 comprises 15 residues. The CDR3, as DNA: TGTGCCAGCAGTTCCCCCCGGTCGCTGTCGACTGAAGCTTTCTTT. Translated: CASSSPRSLSTEAFF.

This clone was observed once. The V call is TRBV7-9, the J call TRBJ1-1; TRBD1 might be the D (6 bases). The CDR3 runs to 12 residues. V dropped 5 bases and J dropped 6 bases, with 10 bases sitting between them. Germline V gives CDR1 SEHNR, CDR2 FQNEAQ (reference sequence). The CDR3 region is CASSPGAAEAFF. The CDR3 bases are TGTGCCAGCAGCCCAGGGGCGGCTGAAGCTTTCTTT.

V gene TRBV5-1 combines with J gene TRBJ2-3, with TRBD2 matching over 15 bases. The trim removed 4 bases at V and 2 bases at J, leaving 2 bases unmatched. CDR3 length equals 16 residues. Germline CDR1 reads SGHRS; CDR2 reads YFSETQ. The CDR3 protein is CASSRTSGGATDTQYF. CDR3 in DNA: TGCGCCAGCAGCCGGACTAGCGGGGGGGCCACAGATACGCAGTATTTT. The full variable domain, completed using reference TRBV5-1 and TRBJ2-3, is KAGVTQTPRYLIKTRGQQVTLSCSPISGHRSVSWYQQTPGQGLQFLFEYFSETQRNKGNFPGRFSGRQFSNSRSEMNVSTLELGDSALYLCASSRTSGGATDTQYFGPGTRLTVL.

The chain links TRBV7-2 to TRBJ1-6; D remains unclear. Trimming stripped 1 base from V and 10 bases from J, with 5 bases between. This CDR3 is 12 amino acids long. Looked up from germline, CDR1 is SGHTA and CDR2 is FQGNSA. The chain's CDR3 is CASSLDGSPLHF. The CDR3 DNA sequence: TGTGCCAGCAGCTTAGACGGCTCACCCCTCCACTTT. Complete variable domain (other parts from reference TRBV7-2 and TRBJ1-6): GAGVSQSPSNKVTEKGKDVELRCDPISGHTALYWYRQSLGQGLEFLIYFQGNSAPDKSGLPSDRFSAERTGGSVSTLTIQRTQQEDSAVYLCASSLDGSPLHFGNGTRLTVT.

This clone has only one observation. The chain uses TRBV2 and TRBJ2-3, with a possible D match to TRBD2 (5 bases). Germline CDR1 reads SNHLY; CDR2 reads FYNNEI. Deletions cut 5 bases from V and 5 bases from J, with 11 bases between. The CDR3 extends over 13 amino acids. The CDR3 loop reads CASSLLEGDTQYF. The CDR3 bases are TGTGCCAGCAGTCTCCTCGAGGGAGATACGCAGTATTTT.

The chain joins TRBV5-4 to TRBJ2-3; 11 nucleotides align to TRBD2. Germline V lookup: CDR1 SGHNT, CDR2 YYREEE (reference sequence). The ends lost 1 base at V and 5 bases at J; junction bases unmatched: 6. The CDR3 sequence is 16 residues long. As DNA, the CDR3 is TGTGCCAGCAGCTTGACTAGCGGGAGTCGTAGAGATACGCAGTATTTT. Its protein is CASSLTSGSRRDTQYF.